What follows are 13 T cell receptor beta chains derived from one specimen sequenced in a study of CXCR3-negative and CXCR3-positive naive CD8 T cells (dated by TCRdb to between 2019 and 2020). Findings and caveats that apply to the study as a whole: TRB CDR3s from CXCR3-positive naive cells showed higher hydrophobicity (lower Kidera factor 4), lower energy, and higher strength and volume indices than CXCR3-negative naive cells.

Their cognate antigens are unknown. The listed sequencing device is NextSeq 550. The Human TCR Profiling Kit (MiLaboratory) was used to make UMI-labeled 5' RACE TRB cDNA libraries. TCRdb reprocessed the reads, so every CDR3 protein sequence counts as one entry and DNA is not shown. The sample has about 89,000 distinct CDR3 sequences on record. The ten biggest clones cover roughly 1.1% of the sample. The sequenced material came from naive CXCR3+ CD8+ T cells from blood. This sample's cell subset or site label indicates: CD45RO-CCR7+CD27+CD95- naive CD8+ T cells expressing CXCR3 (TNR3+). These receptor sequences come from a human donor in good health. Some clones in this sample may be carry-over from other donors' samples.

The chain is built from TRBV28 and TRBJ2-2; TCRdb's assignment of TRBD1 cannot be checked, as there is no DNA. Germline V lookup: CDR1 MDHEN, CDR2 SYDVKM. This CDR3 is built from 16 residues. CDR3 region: CASTSRDRVYVGELFF.

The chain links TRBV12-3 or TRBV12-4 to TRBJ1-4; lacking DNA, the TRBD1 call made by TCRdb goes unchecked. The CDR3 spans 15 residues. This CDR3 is CASSSPGYRGEKLFF.

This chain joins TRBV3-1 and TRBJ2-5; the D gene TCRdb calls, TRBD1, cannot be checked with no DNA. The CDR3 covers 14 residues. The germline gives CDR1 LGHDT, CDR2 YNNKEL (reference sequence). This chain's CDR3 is CASSRTRGLETQYF.

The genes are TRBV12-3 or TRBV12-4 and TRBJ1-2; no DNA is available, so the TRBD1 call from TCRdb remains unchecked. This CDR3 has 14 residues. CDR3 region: CASSTGSGNYGYTF.

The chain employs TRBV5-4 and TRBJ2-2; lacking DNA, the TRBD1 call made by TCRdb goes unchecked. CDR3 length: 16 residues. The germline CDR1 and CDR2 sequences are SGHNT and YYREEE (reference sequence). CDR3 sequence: CASSLMGQGQAGELFF.

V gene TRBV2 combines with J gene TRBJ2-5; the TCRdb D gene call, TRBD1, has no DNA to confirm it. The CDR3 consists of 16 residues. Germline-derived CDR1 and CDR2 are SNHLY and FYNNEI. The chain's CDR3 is CASSPSRGAGQETQYF.

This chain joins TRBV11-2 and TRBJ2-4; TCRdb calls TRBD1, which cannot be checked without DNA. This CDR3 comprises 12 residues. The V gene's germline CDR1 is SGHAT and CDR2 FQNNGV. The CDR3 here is CASRGGVDIQYF.

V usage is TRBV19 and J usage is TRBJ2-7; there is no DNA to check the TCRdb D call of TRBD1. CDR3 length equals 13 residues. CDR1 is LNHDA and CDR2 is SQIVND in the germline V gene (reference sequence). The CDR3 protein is CASSPRTAYEQYF.

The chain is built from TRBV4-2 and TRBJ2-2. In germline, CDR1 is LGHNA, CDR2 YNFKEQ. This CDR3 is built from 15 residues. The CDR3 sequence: CASSQDRTNTGELFF.

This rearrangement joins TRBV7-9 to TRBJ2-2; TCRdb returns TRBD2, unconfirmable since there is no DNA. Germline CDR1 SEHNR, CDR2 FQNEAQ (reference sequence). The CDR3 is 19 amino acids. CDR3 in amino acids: CASSDTSGGVSPNTGELFF.

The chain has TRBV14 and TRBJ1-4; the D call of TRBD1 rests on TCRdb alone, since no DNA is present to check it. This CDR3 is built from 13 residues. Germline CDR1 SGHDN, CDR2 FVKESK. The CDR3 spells CASSRLGGEKLFF.

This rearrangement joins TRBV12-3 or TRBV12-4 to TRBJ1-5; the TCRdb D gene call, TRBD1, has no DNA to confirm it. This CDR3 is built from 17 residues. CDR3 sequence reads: CASSLGGWGRINQPQHF.

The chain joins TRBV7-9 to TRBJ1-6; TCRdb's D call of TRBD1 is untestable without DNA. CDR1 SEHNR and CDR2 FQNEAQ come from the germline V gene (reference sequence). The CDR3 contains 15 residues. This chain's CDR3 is CASSLAAGENSPLHF.